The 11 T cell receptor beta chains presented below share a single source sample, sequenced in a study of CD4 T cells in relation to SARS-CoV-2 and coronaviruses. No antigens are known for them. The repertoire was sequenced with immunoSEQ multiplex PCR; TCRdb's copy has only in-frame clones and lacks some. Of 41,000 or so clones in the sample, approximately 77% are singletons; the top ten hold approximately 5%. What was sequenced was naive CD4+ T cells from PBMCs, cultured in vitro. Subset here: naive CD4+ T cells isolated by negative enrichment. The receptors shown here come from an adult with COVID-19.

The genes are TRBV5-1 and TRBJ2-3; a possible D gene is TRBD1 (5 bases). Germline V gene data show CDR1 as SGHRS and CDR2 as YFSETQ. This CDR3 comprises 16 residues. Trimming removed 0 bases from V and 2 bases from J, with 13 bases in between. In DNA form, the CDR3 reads TGCGCCAGCAGCTTGGCCTCAGGGAACCCCACAGATACGCAGTATTTT. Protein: CASSLASGNPTDTQYF.

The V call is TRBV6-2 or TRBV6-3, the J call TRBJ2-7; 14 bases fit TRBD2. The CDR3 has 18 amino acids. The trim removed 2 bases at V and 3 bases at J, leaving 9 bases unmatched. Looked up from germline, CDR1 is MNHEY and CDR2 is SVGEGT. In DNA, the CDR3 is TGTGCCAGCAGTTACGACGGGACTAGCGGGAGTTACGGCTACGAGCAGTACTTC. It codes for CASSYDGTSGSYGYEQYF.

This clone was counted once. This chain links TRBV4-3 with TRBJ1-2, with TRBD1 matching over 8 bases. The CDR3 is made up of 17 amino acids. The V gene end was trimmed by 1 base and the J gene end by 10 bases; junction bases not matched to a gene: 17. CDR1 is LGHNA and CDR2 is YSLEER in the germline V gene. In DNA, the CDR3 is TGCGCCAGCAGCCAAGGGATCGGACAGGGAATGGGAGCTGACTACACCTTC. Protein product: CASSQGIGQGMGADYTF.

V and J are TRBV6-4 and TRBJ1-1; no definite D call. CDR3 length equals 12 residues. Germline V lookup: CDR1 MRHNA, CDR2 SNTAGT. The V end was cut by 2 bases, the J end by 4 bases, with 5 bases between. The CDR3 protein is CASSDRGTEAFF. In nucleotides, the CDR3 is TGTGCCAGCAGTGACCGAGGCACTGAAGCTTTCTTT.

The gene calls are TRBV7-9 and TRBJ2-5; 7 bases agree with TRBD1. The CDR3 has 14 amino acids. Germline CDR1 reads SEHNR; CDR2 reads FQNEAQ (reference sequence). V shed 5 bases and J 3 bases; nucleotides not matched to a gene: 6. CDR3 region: CASSDRVGEETQYF. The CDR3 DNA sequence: TGTGCCAGCAGCGACAGGGTGGGAGAAGAGACCCAGTACTTC.

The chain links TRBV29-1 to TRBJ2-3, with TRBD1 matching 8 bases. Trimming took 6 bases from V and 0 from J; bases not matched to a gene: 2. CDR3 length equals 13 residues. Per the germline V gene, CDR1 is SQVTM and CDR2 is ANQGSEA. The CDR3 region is CSVRQGSTDTQYF. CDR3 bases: TGCAGCGTACGACAGGGGAGCACAGATACGCAGTATTTT.

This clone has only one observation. The CDR3 protein is CASSQTKSSYNEQFF. The CDR3 DNA reads TGTGCCAGCAGCCAAACGAAGAGCTCCTACAATGAGCAGTTCTTC. The V call is TRBV5-6, the J call TRBJ2-1; D unclear. The CDR3 loop spans 15 amino acids. V was cut by 4 bases and J by 0 bases, with 11 bases left in between. Germline CDR1 is SGHDT and CDR2 is YYEEEE.

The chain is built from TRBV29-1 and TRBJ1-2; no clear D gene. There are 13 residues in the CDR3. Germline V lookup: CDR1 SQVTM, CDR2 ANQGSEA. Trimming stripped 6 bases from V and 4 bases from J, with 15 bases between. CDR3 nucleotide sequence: TGCAGCGTCCTCCCACCGGGGATCTATGGCTACACCTTC. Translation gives CSVLPPGIYGYTF. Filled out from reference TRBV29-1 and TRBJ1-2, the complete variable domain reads SAVISQKPSRDICQRGTSLTIQCQVDSQVTMMFWYRQQPGQSLTLIATANQGSEATYESGFVIDKFPISRPNLTFSTLTVSNMSPEDSSIYLCSVLPPGIYGYTFGSGTRLTVV.

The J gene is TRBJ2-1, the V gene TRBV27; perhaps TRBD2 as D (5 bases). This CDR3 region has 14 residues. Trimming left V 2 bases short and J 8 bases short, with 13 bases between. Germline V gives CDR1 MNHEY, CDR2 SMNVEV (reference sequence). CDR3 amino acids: CASSLGEPGYEQFF. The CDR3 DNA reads TGTGCCAGCAGTTTAGGGGAGCCCGGCTATGAGCAGTTCTTC.

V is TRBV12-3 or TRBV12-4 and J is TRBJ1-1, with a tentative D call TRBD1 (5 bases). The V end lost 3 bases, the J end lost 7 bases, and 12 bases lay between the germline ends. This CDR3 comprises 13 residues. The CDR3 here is CASSFRGPIEAFF. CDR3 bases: TGTGCCAGCAGTTTCCGGGGACCTATTGAAGCTTTCTTT.

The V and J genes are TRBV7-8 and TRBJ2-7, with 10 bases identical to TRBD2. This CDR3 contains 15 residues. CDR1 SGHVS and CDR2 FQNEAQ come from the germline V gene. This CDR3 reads CGPFPAGTSVVEQYF. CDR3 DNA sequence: TGTGGCCCCTTCCCGGCCGGGACTAGCGTGGTCGAGCAGTACTTC.